The entry below describes one T cell receptor (beta chain). Its antigen is not identified. Assay used: immunoSEQ multiplex PCR; TCRdb lists only in-frame clones, some missing. The table lists around 90,000 clones, around 89% of them singletons. The sample comes from a study of OX40 agonist ivuxolimab in advanced cancers. Study-wide results and limits: Certain nonresponding patients likewise had low normalized T-cell clonal expansion. On average, CD8+ T cells showed a greater number of expanded clones than CD4+.

The V and J ends lost 3 bases and 0 bases respectively, with 11 bases between them. The germline gives CDR1 KGHSH, CDR2 LQKENI. The CDR3 spans 16 residues. Blood samples were obtained at baseline, cycle 4 day 1, and cycle 7 day 1. Sequences were derived from CD4+ or CD8+ T cells sorted from blood, sampled in a trial of the OX40 agonist ivuxolimab. The chain recombines TRBV18 with TRBJ1-4, with D unclear. This receptor was identified in an adult with an advanced solid tumor such as melanoma, head and neck, liver or kidney cancer. CDR3 residues: CASSPLSAATNEKLFF. The CDR3 DNA follows: TGTGCCAGCTCACCTCTCTCAGCTGCAACTAATGAAAAACTGTTTTTT.